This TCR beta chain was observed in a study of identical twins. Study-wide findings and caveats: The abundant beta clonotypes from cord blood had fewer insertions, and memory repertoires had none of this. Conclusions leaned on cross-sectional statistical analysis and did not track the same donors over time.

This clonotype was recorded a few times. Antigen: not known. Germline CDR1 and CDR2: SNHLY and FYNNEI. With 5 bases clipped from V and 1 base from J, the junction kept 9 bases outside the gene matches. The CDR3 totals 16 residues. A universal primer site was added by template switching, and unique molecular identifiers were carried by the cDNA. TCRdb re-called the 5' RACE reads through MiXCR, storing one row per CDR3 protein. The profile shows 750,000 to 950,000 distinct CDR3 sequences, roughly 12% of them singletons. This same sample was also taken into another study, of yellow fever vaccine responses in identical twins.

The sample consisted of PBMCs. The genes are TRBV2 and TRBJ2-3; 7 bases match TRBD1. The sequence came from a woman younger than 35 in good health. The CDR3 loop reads CASSMTGPLRTDTQYF. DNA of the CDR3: TGTGCCAGCAGTATGACAGGGCCCCTACGCACAGATACGCAGTATTTT. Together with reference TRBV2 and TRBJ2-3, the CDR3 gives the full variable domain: EPEVTQTPSHQVTQMGQEVILRCVPISNHLYFYWYRQILGQKVEFLVSFYNNEISEKSEIFDDQFSVERPDGSNFTLKIRSTKLEDSAMYFCASSMTGPLRTDTQYFGPGTRLTVL.